The 18 T cell receptor beta chains reported below all come from one sample, sequenced in a study of PD-1 blockade in mismatch repair-deficient tumors. Some clones are missing from TCRdb's copy, which holds only in-frame ones; the method was immunoSEQ multiplex PCR. The data contain some 120,000 clones, 86% of them singletons. The sample here was peripheral blood, taken 44 weeks after starting pembrolizumab. These receptors originate from an adult with mismatch repair-deficient cancer.

The gene calls are TRBV7-8 and TRBJ2-7, with 9 bases matching TRBD1. Germline lookup yields CDR1 SGHVS and CDR2 FQNEAQ. The V and J ends lost 1 base and 0 bases, in that order; junction bases with no gene match: 7. This CDR3 contains 17 residues. CDR3 region: CASSLDRLTGGSYEQYF. CDR3 DNA: TGTGCCAGCAGCTTAGATAGGTTGACAGGGGGCTCCTACGAGCAGTACTTC. The full variable domain, with the rest looked up from reference TRBV7-8 and TRBJ2-7, is GAGVSQSPRYKVAKRGQDVALRCDPISGHVSLFWYQQALGQGPEFLTYFQNEAQLDKSGLPSDRFFAERPEGSVSTLKIQRTQQEDSAVYLCASSLDRLTGGSYEQYFGPGTRLTVT.

This chain links TRBV30 with TRBJ1-1; 8 nucleotides line up with TRBD1. J was trimmed by 1 base and V by 0 bases; bases with no gene match: 4. The CDR3 spans 15 residues. Per germline, CDR1 GTSNPN and CDR2 SVGIG (reference sequence). The CDR3 here is CAWSVWTGKNTEAFF. The DNA for the CDR3 is TGTGCCTGGAGTGTGTGGACAGGGAAGAACACTGAAGCTTTCTTT.

This chain links TRBV6-1 with TRBJ1-2; no clear D gene. Germline lookup yields CDR1 MNHNS and CDR2 SASEGT. Trimming shortened V by 3 bases and J by 2 bases, and 16 bases separated the two germline ends. The CDR3 totals 16 residues. The CDR3 is CASSESVLQTNYGYTF. CDR3 sequence (DNA): TGTGCCAGCAGTGAGAGTGTCCTACAGACCAACTATGGCTACACCTTC.

This clone was counted once. The chain joins TRBV6-5 to TRBJ1-4; 8 nucleotides align to TRBD1. V was pared by 0 bases and J by 11 bases, with 2 bases of the junction left unmatched. The CDR3 runs to 13 residues. Germline assignment: CDR1 MNHEY and CDR2 SVGAGI. The CDR3 protein is CASSYSTGGKLFF. Written as DNA, the CDR3 is TGTGCCAGCAGTTACTCAACAGGGGGGAAACTGTTTTTT.

The chain employs TRBV7-2 and TRBJ2-3; D tentatively fits TRBD1 or TRBD2 (5 bases each). The CDR3 extends over 15 amino acids. Trimming removed 2 bases at V and 1 base at J, with 10 bases between. In germline, CDR1 is SGHTA, CDR2 FQGNSA. The CDR3 sequence is CASSLLLGGTDTQYF. The CDR3 region has the DNA TGTGCCAGCAGCTTACTTCTGGGGGGCACAGATACGCAGTATTTT.

The CDR3 DNA reads as TGTGCCACCAGCAGCGCGACAGGGTCGGGCACAGATACGCAGTATTTT. It is translated as CATSSATGSGTDTQYF. The V and J genes are TRBV15 and TRBJ2-3, with TRBD1 matching 7 bases. Germline values: CDR1 LNHNV, CDR2 YYDKDF (reference sequence). The CDR3 length is 16 residues. V lost 3 bases to trimming and J lost 1 base; unmatched junction nucleotides: 7.

This chain joins TRBV27 and TRBJ2-1; 15 bases align to TRBD2. The CDR3 covers 16 residues. Germline V gene data show CDR1 as MNHEY and CDR2 as SMNVEV (reference sequence). The trim removed 6 bases at V and 2 bases at J, leaving 2 bases unmatched. For the CDR3, the DNA is TGTGCCAGCAGCAGGACTAGCGGGAGGGCCTACAATGAGCAGTTCTTC. Protein product: CASSRTSGRAYNEQFF.

The rearrangement uses TRBV11-3 and TRBJ2-5; D remains unclear. The end of the DNA aligns better with TRBJ2-7, so the J call may be wrong. The CDR3 extends over 11 amino acids. The V gene's germline CDR1 is SGHNT and CDR2 YENEEA. CDR3 sequence: CASSFKHEQYF. In DNA form, the CDR3 reads TGTGCCAGCAGCTTTAAACACGAGCAGTACTTC.

The CDR3 DNA is TGTGCCAGCAGCTTAGTGGGGAACACCGGGGAGCTGTTTTTT. Its protein product is CASSLVGNTGELFF. The chain employs TRBV7-8 and TRBJ2-2; no clear D gene. There are 14 residues in the CDR3. CDR1 and CDR2 (germline): SGHVS, FQNEAQ. The ends were cut back, 1 base at V and 1 base at J, with 4 bases in the middle. The variable domain in full, with the rest retrieved from reference TRBV7-8 and TRBJ2-2, is GAGVSQSPRYKVAKRGQDVALRCDPISGHVSLFWYQQALGQGPEFLTYFQNEAQLDKSGLPSDRFFAERPEGSVSTLKIQRTQQEDSAVYLCASSLVGNTGELFFGEGSRLTVL.

The rearrangement links TRBV13 to TRBJ2-1; D may be TRBD1 or TRBD2 (5 bases each). CDR3 size: 14 residues. V shed 3 bases and J shed 12 bases, with 18 bases lying between them. The germline CDR1 and CDR2 sequences are PRHDT and FYEKMQ (reference sequence). As DNA, the CDR3 is TGTGCCAGCAGCTTTGGACTCAATAGGGGACCGCAGTTCTTC. This codes for CASSFGLNRGPQFF.

The chain employs TRBV29-1 and TRBJ2-7; weak D call: TRBD1 (6 bases). Trimming took off 2 bases at V and 2 bases at J, with 16 bases between the two ends. The CDR3 runs 15 residues. Germline V CDR1 and CDR2: SQVTM, ANQGSEA. The CDR3 loop is CSVEWRGGETYEQYF. Here the CDR3 DNA reads TGCAGCGTTGAATGGAGAGGGGGAGAGACCTACGAGCAGTACTTC.

The chain employs TRBV27 and TRBJ2-7, with D perhaps matching TRBD2 (6 bases). V was shortened by 2 bases and J by 6 bases, with 8 bases between the two germline ends. The CDR3 totals 12 residues. The V gene's germline CDR1 is MNHEY and CDR2 SMNVEV (reference sequence). CDR3 residues: CASSLGGGEQYF. DNA for the CDR3: TGTGCCAGCAGTTTAGGGGGAGGCGAGCAGTACTTC.

This chain uses TRBV6-5 with TRBJ2-1, with D possibly called TRBD1 or TRBD2 (5 bases each). The V end was cut by 5 bases, the J end by 6 bases, with 17 bases between. Germline V gene data show CDR1 as MNHEY and CDR2 as SVGAGI. The CDR3 is 15 amino acids. CDR3 amino acids: CASSNLGEGRNEQFF. In nucleotides, the CDR3 is TGTGCCAGCAGTAATTTGGGGGAAGGACGCAATGAGCAGTTCTTC.

The chain has TRBV23-1 and TRBJ1-4; D call uncertain. TRBV23-1 falls under the ORF class, with uncertain function. This CDR3 is 16 amino acids long. The ends were cut back, 2 bases at V and 1 base at J, with 11 bases in the middle. CDR3 bases: TGCGCCAGCAGTCAAATTACGGACGGAACTAATGAAAAACTGTTTTTT. Amino acid sequence: CASSQITDGTNEKLFF.

The V gene is TRBV25-1, the J gene TRBJ2-1; D perhaps matches TRBD2 (7 bases). Per germline, CDR1 MGHDK and CDR2 SYGVNS. CDR3 length: 18 amino acids. With 2 bases removed from V and 5 bases from J, the gap between germline ends came to 22 bases. The CDR3 reads CASSEISGSGWGHNEQFF. In DNA form, the CDR3 reads TGTGCCAGCAGTGAAATCTCAGGTAGCGGGTGGGGGCACAATGAGCAGTTCTTC.

CDR3 region: CASSPGTENTGELFF. In DNA, the CDR3 is TGCGCCAGCAGCCCGGGGACTGAGAACACCGGGGAGCTGTTTTTT. The rearrangement uses TRBV5-1 and TRBJ2-2, with a weak D call TRBD2 (6 bases). V was shortened by 4 bases and J by 1 base, with 11 bases between the two germline ends. Germline CDR1 is SGHRS and CDR2 is YFSETQ. The CDR3 is made up of 15 amino acids. Variable domain in full (rest from reference TRBV5-1 and TRBJ2-2): KAGVTQTPRYLIKTRGQQVTLSCSPISGHRSVSWYQQTPGQGLQFLFEYFSETQRNKGNFPGRFSGRQFSNSRSEMNVSTLELGDSALYLCASSPGTENTGELFFGEGSRLTVL.

A few counts support this clone. This rearrangement joins TRBV27 to TRBJ2-7; D may correspond to TRBD1 or TRBD2 (6 bases each). Germline V lookup: CDR1 MNHEY, CDR2 SMNVEV (reference sequence). CDR3 length equals 13 residues. V was cut by 5 bases and J by 3 bases, with 11 bases left in between. The chain's CDR3 is CASSRGGLYEQYF. In nucleotides, the CDR3 is TGTGCCAGCAGTCGAGGGGGACTCTACGAGCAGTACTTC.

This sequence joins TRBV4-1 and TRBJ1-1; a possible D gene is TRBD1 (5 bases). Germline values: CDR1 MGHRA, CDR2 YSYEKL. Trimming stripped 5 bases from V and 1 base from J, with 11 bases between. The CDR3 is 14 residues long. CDR3 residues: CASSAGDGNTEAFF. CDR3 in DNA: TGCGCCAGCAGCGCCGGGGACGGGAACACTGAAGCTTTCTTT.